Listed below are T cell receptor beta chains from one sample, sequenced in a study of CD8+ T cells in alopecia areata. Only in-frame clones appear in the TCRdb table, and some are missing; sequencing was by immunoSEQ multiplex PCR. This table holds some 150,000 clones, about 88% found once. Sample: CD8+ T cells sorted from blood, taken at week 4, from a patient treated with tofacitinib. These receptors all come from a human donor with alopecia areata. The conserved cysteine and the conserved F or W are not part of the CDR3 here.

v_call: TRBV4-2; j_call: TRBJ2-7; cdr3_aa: ASSPDVDGSYEQY
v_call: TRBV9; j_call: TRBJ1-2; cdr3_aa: ASSRQGAFGYT
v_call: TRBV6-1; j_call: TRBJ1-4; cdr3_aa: ASRLNEKLF
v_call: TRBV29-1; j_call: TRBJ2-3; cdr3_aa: SVVIGVTDTQY
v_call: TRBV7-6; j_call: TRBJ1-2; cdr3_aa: ASSSYDSYGYT
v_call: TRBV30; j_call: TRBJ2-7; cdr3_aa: AWSPVYEQY
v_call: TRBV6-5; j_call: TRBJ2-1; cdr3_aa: ASSYSVTGNEQF
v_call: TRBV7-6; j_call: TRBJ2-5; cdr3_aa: ASSLGQSQY
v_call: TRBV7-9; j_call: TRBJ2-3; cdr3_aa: ASSLLADTQY
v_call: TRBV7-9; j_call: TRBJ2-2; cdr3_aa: ASSLLAGLTGELF
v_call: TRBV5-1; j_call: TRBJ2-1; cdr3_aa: ASSSTGAEQF
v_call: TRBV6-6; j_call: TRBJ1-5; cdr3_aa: ASSYTGLQFNQPQH
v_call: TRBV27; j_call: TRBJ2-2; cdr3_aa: ASSLRVAGELF
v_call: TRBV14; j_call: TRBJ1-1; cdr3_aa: ASSQIRTEAF
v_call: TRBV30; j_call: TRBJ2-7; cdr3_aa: AWSVRLAAGRREQY
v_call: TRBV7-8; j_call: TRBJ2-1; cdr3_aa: ASSHWRPSGRSGSYNEQF
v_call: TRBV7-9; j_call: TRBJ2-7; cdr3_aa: ASSLTSAGDEQY
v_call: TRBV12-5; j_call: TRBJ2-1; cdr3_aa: ASGPEIPREADNEQF
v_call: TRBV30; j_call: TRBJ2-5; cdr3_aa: AWIGGETQY
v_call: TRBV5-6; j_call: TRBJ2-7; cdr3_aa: ASSSSQGASSYEQY